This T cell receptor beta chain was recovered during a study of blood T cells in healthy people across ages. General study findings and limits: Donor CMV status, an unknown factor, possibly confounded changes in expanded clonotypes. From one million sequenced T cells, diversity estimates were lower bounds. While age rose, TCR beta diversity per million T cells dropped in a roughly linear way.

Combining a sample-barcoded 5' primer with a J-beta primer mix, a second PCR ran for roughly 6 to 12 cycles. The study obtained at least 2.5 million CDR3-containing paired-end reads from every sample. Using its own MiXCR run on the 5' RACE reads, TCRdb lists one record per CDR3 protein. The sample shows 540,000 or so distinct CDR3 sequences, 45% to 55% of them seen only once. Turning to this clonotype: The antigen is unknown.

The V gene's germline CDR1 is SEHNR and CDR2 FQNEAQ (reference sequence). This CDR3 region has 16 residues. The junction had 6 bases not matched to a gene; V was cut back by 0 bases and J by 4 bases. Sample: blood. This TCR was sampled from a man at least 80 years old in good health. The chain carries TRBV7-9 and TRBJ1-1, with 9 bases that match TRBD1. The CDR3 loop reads CASSLALPDRGTEAFF. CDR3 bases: TGTGCCAGCAGCTTAGCTCTCCCGGACAGGGGCACTGAAGCTTTCTTT. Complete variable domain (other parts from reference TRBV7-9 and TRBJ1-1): DTGVSQNPRHKITKRGQNVTFRCDPISEHNRLYWYRQTLGQGPEFLTYFQNEAQLEKSRLLSDRFSAERPKGSFSTLEIQRTEQGDSAMYLCASSLALPDRGTEAFFGQGTRLTVV.